This T cell receptor (beta chain) was retrieved from a study of early T cells in non-severe SARS-CoV-2 infection. For the study at large: Sequencing was performed on bulk RNA from unsorted whole blood, leaving chains unpaired. Study-wide results and caveats: There was a bias toward anti-spike CD8 responses in VDJdb matching, which missed private and CD4 specificities.

With 5 bases removed from V and 4 bases from J, the gap between germline ends came to 20 bases. Germline V gene lookup returns CDR1 MNHEY and CDR2 SVGAGI. The CDR3 runs to 16 residues. This clonotype was counted only a few times. Its antigen is unknown. From the 5' RACE reads, TCRdb called clonotypes with MiXCR, one entry per CDR3 protein. The sample lists almost 65,000 distinct CDR3 sequences; 4.9% were seen once. This clonotype originated in an adult who was a healthcare worker with PCR-confirmed SARS-CoV-2 infection or an uninfected control (not recorded which). Sequenced: whole blood. V and J are TRBV6-5 and TRBJ1-2, with D possibly matching TRBD1 (6 bases). The CDR3, as DNA: TGTGCCAGCAGTGTAGACAATGAACAGGGTATCTATGGCTACACCTTC. Its translation: CASSVDNEQGIYGYTF.